This T cell receptor beta chain was identified during a study of cytomegalovirus exposure and HLA in healthy donors (dated by TCRdb to the late 2010s). As for the study more broadly: In an earlier analysis of 587 of the donors, less than 350 Gb of sequence data and 90 million to 120 million unique TCR beta sequences from 180 million or so T cells were reported. About 280 gigabases of sequencing data and roughly 80 million unique TCR sequences made up an early release that covered nearly 650 HLA-typed donors. Of the roughly 430 genotyped donors, approximately 82% fell in the genetic ancestry cluster associated with self-reported Caucasian donors. The study aimed to test whether cataloging public T cell receptors could reveal signatures of past pathogen exposure. The study used immunosequencing to profile the T cell repertoires of 600 to 850 subjects and linked those repertoires to cytomegalovirus serostatus. In addition to the first cohort of 500 to 850 subjects, a separate validation cohort of 130 or so different subjects was used. To predict cytomegalovirus infection status, the study combined high-throughput TCR immunosequencing, statistical association of individual TCRs with disease status, and machine learning. To study patterns of TCR occurrence, a later analysis re-analyzed previously published TCR beta repertoires from more than 550 donors and added high-resolution HLA genotyping. In the later analysis, no new phenotypic data were used to find candidate immune exposures; instead, reliance was placed on TCR beta sequences and their occurrence across donors. An earlier analysis of approximately 500 of the donors applied high-throughput TCR beta sequencing to assess whether each TCR beta V gene segment acted as functional or pseudogenic. Donor age, sex, ethnicity and CMV serostatus were collected together with the repertoire data. A later genetic analysis took genome-wide SNP genotypes for about 55% of the 666 donors and used that subset as a discovery cohort. All discovery cohort repertoires had been generated using a single sequencing platform. Class I and class II HLA loci were covered by the typing at four-digit resolution. Typing coverage differed by locus: A, B, C, DRB1 and DQB1 were typed in roughly 620-640 donors, DQA1 in approximately 520, DPA1 in around 610, and DPB1 in about 450. About five DR-DQ haplotypes were handled as single units for association and clustering, since linkage in the cohort was strong. Across some 400 genotyped donors of the cohort, an average of approximately 200,000 unique TCR beta nucleotide sequences per donor were sequenced, and 15% to 20% of those sequences were non-productive.

Broad study findings and their caveats: At a false discovery rate of 0.05, a later analysis linked under 20,000 TCR beta sequences to specific HLA alleles. Sequencing depth was assumed to be roughly uniform across donors in the presence/absence analyses, though that assumption may not hold. V-gene and J-gene trimming of TCR beta chains was associated with a missense DCLRE1C variant in a later genetic analysis, and the association was replicated in an independent cohort. Some IMGT-functional V segments, including TRBV6-2 and TRBV6-3, could not be told apart with the 87-base-pair reads, so those segments were excluded. According to a later analysis, TCR association rates differed among HLA loci, with DRB1 alleles showing the most associated TCRs and HLA-C alleles showing the fewest. Cytomegalovirus status was reported to be diagnosed by the classifier with high specificity and sensitivity in both the original and validation cohorts. A later analysis found that most CMV-associated TCR beta chains appeared HLA-restricted, with HLA associations seemingly driven largely by CMV exposure. Seventeen rarely observed V segments, including chromosome 9 orphons, were excluded from the earlier analysis of just under 600 of the donors because counts were too low. The sequencing pipeline was judged likely to have produced a cluster of highly shared sequence variants as a technical artifact. A further reported finding was that TCR beta sequences accurately predicted the HLA-A and HLA-B alleles for most subjects in the first cohort. In a later analysis, HLA-associated TCR beta chains were found to be more clonally expanded and to have lower generation probabilities than equally common non-associated chains. Assigning TCR associations to individual alleles was difficult when HLA alleles, especially DR and DQ, strongly co-occurred. According to the authors, the approach could potentially be generalized to other disease states and immunological phenotypes. In vitro tests confirmed that a few of the cytomegalovirus-associated TCR beta chains recognize cytomegalovirus antigens. Because some donors lacked HLA typing at each locus, the association tests relied only on the typed subset. Correlated functional status among segregating V segments might reflect linkage disequilibrium, but an unknown experimental factor could not be ruled out. Most TCR sequences were seen in very few donors, while some public TCRs were found in many individuals. In a later genetic analysis, fewer N-insertions in productive TCRs were reported among donors in an Asian-associated ancestry cluster than the roughly 640-donor mean. In an earlier analysis of about 550 of the donors, most TCR beta V segments were observed in productive rearrangements about 90% or about 30% of the time, broadly matching IMGT annotations. In this cohort, only TCR beta chains were sequenced, and detectable features were limited by the absence of alpha or paired-chain data. CMV serostatus was the only immune exposure information available for the cohort. In a later analysis, several top co-occurrence clusters were reported to appear linked to parvovirus B19, influenza, CMV and Epstein-Barr virus. The study gave a list of roughly 150 TCR beta chains associated with cytomegalovirus.

The receptor library was made with the immunoSEQ multiplex PCR assay. For the multiplex PCR, a mixture combining 60 forward primers for TCR Vbeta segments and 13 reverse primers for TCR Jbeta segments was used. Amplification of the CDR3 region of rearranged TCR beta genes was performed with a multiplex PCR assay on genomic DNA. Amplified TCR beta libraries were sequenced as 87-base-pair reads on the Illumina HiSeq System. The source study handled its data this way. A later analysis counted about 82 million unique TCR beta chains across the 666 repertoires, and 10 million to 11 million of these chains were shared by at least two donors. To remove PCR and sequencing errors, raw reads were error-corrected and collapsed into unique sequences using a nearest-neighbor algorithm that merged closely related sequences. CDR3 sequences were aligned to IMGT reference sequences to assign V, D and J gene segments. For a sequence to be retained, a match of at least six nucleotides to both a V gene segment and a J gene segment was required. Rearrangements were classified as productive when the CDR3 lacked stop codons and remained in frame with V and J, and all other rearrangements were classified as non-productive. Following IMGT convention, CDR3 was defined as the stretch from the second conserved V-encoded cysteine up to the conserved J-encoded phenylalanine. In an earlier analysis of 587 of the donors, sequences lacking an unambiguous match to a single V gene segment were excluded. In an earlier analysis of around 590 of the donors, a V segment was called functional when productive rearrangements were above 56.7%, and segregating when the standard deviation between donors exceeded 5%. A statistical classification framework was built to diagnose cytomegalovirus status from the catalog of TCR beta chain sequences. In a later analysis, V and J genes were assigned by comparing TCR nucleotide sequences against IMGT/GENE-DB human TR gene sequences. A later analysis assigned CDR3 sequences and most-parsimonious VDJ recombination scenarios with the TCRdist pipeline. A later analysis defined each TCR beta chain by its CDR3 amino acid sequence plus V-gene family, and excluded reads lacking a unique V-gene family. As a way to deal with suspected cross-contamination and a sequencing artifact, a later analysis dropped 592 nucleotide sequences that were highly shared and had low generation probability. A later analysis calculated a clonal expansion index for each public chain from normalized within-repertoire ranks of inferred template counts. A later analysis computed generation probabilities with a VDJ recombination model fitted to out-of-frame rearrangements, and checked the results against IGoR. In a later analysis, hypergeometric tests were used to score TCR-TCR, TCR-HLA and TCR-CMV co-occurrence, with a repertoire-size bias correction applied to TCR pairs. A later analysis estimated false discovery rates by permuting HLA or CMV assignments 20 times. In a later analysis, co-occurring TCRs were grouped with DBSCAN, and TCRdist sequence similarity was added when clustering was performed within HLA-allele-positive subsets. Co-occurrence clustering excluded repertoires with fewer than 30,000 or more than 120,000 public chains, plus five with anomalous nucleotide sharing. Held by TCRdb, this immuneACCESS table contains in-frame sequences only and omits some clones. Under half of the omission traces to an unresolved V gene where checked; the cause of the rest is unknown. V and J calls and clone size are copied from that table; D and trimming were computed from the DNA. Within this sample are some 200,000 clones, with 80% to 85% of them counted one time only. The top ten hold 2.7% of the sample.

The germline V gene gives CDR1 as MGHDK and CDR2 as SYGVNS. The CDR3 covers 14 residues, taking in both the cysteine and the phenylalanine. CDR3 DNA is the only sequence kept; it has 42 bases, read in frame from the first base. The germline ends are 11 bases apart after V is trimmed by 4 bases and J by 5 bases. Turning to this clone: Its antigen remains unidentified. Base qualities are not at hand, and no much larger clone is one base apart.

In total, more than 500 healthy bone marrow donors made up the cohort. At the time of sampling, every cohort member was nominally healthy, though immune exposures that went unrecorded were likely present. The donor was CMV seronegative and belonged to the group of 352 seronegative cohort members. Each donor provided a peripheral blood sample, and peripheral blood mononuclear cells were used for TCR beta sequencing. The Qiagen DNeasy Blood Extraction Kit was used to extract genomic DNA from the blood cell samples. Material: PBMCs. The source of this sequence is a woman between 40 and 55 years old in good health and CMV-seronegative. The chain uses TRBV25-1 and TRBJ1-4, with no confidently assigned D gene. The CDR3 corresponds to CASSAEPPNEKLFF. The DNA sequence is as follows: TGTGCCAGCAGTGCAGAACCTCCAAATGAAAAACTGTTTTTT.